This T cell receptor beta chain derives from a study of T cell responses to AZD1222 COVID-19 vaccine. A remark on this clone: Its antigen remains unknown.

Findings of the study overall: A mostly white British donor set with more females was recruited, and clonal diversity was possibly underestimated. It was only a handful of AZD1222 recipients who were seropositive at baseline.

V lost 4 bases and J lost 7; bases outside the gene matches: 13. The CDR3 spans 16 residues. Germline V gives CDR1 KGHSH, CDR2 LQKENI. The repertoire was sequenced with immunoSEQ multiplex PCR; TCRdb's copy has only in-frame clones and lacks some. This table holds about 120,000 clones, roughly 90% found once. Sequencing was performed on peripheral blood, taken 28 days after the second AZD1222 dose. The chain uses TRBV18 and TRBJ2-1; 7 bases fit TRBD1. The sequence came from an adult who received the AZD1222 COVID-19 vaccine. The CDR3 loop reads CASSLILRTGVNEQFF. CDR3 nucleotides: TGTGCCAGCTCACTCATTTTGCGGACAGGCGTTAATGAGCAGTTCTTC.